Listed below are T cell receptor beta chains from one sample, sequenced in a study of T cell changes during pregnancy in multiple sclerosis. Using immunoSEQ multiplex PCR, the repertoire was profiled, and TCRdb retains in-frame clones only, with some absent. The sample holds 65,000 to 85,000 clones, around 94% seen once. The specimen was peripheral blood, collected in the second trimester of pregnancy. The origin of the receptors is a female donor in good health, enrolled as a control in a pregnancy study. Each CDR3 is given with its conserved first and last residue. The D gene is left open where the match is weak. Only some rows state a clone size, as once, few, many or a class for expanded clones.

size,J,D,V,CDR3,DNA
-,TRBJ2-5,-,TRBV27,CASSLSSTAPRGQYF,TGTGCCAGCAGTTTATCGTCAACGGCGCCTCGAGGCCAGTACTTC
-,TRBJ1-1,-,TRBV11-3,CASSDRSQGKAFF,TGTGCCAGCAGCGATAGGAGCCAGGGGAAGGCTTTCTTT
-,TRBJ1-1,-,TRBV10-3,CAISEWGTNTEAFF,TGTGCCATCAGTGAGTGGGGCACAAACACTGAAGCTTTCTTT
-,TRBJ2-4,TRBD2,TRBV5-6,CASSLDSGRALNIQYF,TGTGCCAGCAGCTTGGACAGCGGGAGGGCCTTAAACATTCAGTACTTC
-,TRBJ2-5,-,TRBV7-9,CASSPLRTVQETQYF,TGTGCCAGCAGCCCTCTCCGGACAGTTCAAGAGACCCAGTACTTC
-,TRBJ1-2,-,TRBV6-5,CASSYLRQGGHGYTF,TGTGCCAGCAGTTACTTGCGCCAGGGAGGGCATGGCTACACCTTC
-,TRBJ1-5,-,TRBV2,CASSEALANQPQHF,TGTGCCAGCAGTGAAGCGTTGGCCAATCAGCCCCAGCATTTT
-,TRBJ2-1,TRBD1,TRBV11-2,CASSLVARGRNEQFF,TGTGCCAGCAGCTTAGTCGCCAGGGGGCGCAATGAGCAGTTCTTC
-,TRBJ2-1,-,TRBV5-6,CASSFQGSSNEQFF,TGTGCCAGCAGCTTCCAGGGCAGCAGCAATGAGCAGTTCTTC
-,TRBJ1-3,TRBD1,TRBV7-2,CASSLTPGQSLSGNTIYF,TGTGCCAGCAGCTTAACTCCGGGACAGAGTCTCTCTGGAAACACCATATATTTT
-,TRBJ1-1,-,TRBV2,CAHEKGVEAFF,TGTGCCCACGAAAAAGGGGTTGAAGCTTTCTTT
-,TRBJ2-2,-,TRBV7-9,CASSFTGYAGELFF,TGTGCCAGCAGCTTCACAGGGTACGCCGGGGAGCTGTTTTTT
-,TRBJ2-1,TRBD2,TRBV9,CASSVSLAGANEQFF,TGTGCCAGCAGCGTTTCTTTAGCGGGAGCCAATGAGCAGTTCTTC
-,TRBJ1-2,-,TRBV19,CASSIGDSEANYGYTF,TGTGCCAGTAGTATTGGTGACAGCGAAGCTAACTATGGCTACACCTTC
few,TRBJ2-1,-,TRBV4-1,CASSQDQGSVDEQFF,TGCGCCAGCAGCCAAGATCAGGGGAGCGTTGATGAGCAGTTCTTC
-,TRBJ2-4,TRBD2,TRBV5-6,CASSQLTSGAKNIQYF,TGTGCCAGCAGCCAATTGACTAGCGGAGCCAAAAACATTCAGTACTTC
-,TRBJ2-5,TRBD1,TRBV4-1,CASSQLDRGPETQYF,TGCGCCAGCAGCCAGCTGGACAGGGGGCCAGAGACCCAGTACTTC
-,TRBJ2-7,-,TRBV2,CASSEGSLSSYEQYF,TGTGCCAGCAGTGAAGGGTCTTTGAGCTCCTACGAGCAGTACTTC
-,TRBJ2-2,-,TRBV5-5,CASSLVQGYYLTGELFF,TGTGCCAGCAGCTTGGTTCAGGGGTACTACCTTACCGGGGAGCTGTTTTTT
-,TRBJ2-1,-,TRBV5-6,CASSPNRLEFRINEQFF,TGTGCCAGCAGCCCTAACCGGCTAGAATTTCGCATCAATGAGCAGTTCTTC
-,TRBJ2-6,TRBD1,TRBV19,CASSPESGQPSGANVLTF,TGTGCCAGTAGTCCGGAATCGGGACAGCCCTCTGGGGCCAACGTCCTGACTTTC
once,TRBJ2-7,-,TRBV9,CASSEGVPPYEQYF,TGTGCCAGCAGCGAGGGGGTCCCTCCCTACGAGCAGTACTTC
-,TRBJ1-2,-,TRBV11-2,CASTRGGEGGYTF,TGTGCCAGCACCCGTGGAGGGGAGGGTGGCTACACCTTC
once,TRBJ2-1,-,TRBV29-1,CSVEVRGSAYNEQFF,TGCAGCGTTGAAGTTAGAGGGTCGGCCTACAATGAGCAGTTCTTC
-,TRBJ2-7,-,TRBV6-1,CASSEGLLPYEQYF,TGTGCCAGCAGTGAAGGTCTACTACCCTACGAGCAGTACTTC
-,TRBJ1-2,-,TRBV6-5,CASSYYGDTLDGYTF,TGTGCCAGCAGTTACTATGGGGACACCTTGGATGGCTACACCTTC
-,TRBJ2-6,TRBD1,TRBV5-1,CASSLGRDRESGANVLTF,TGCGCCAGCAGCTTGGGCCGGGACAGGGAATCTGGGGCCAACGTCCTGACTTTC
-,TRBJ2-7,-,TRBV6-6,CASGFPGEQYF,TGTGCCAGCGGTTTTCCGGGCGAGCAGTACTTC
few,TRBJ2-7,-,TRBV28,CASKKAPYEQYF,TGTGCCAGCAAAAAAGCCCCCTACGAGCAGTACTTC
once,TRBJ2-3,TRBD2,TRBV15,CATSRDGRAYTQYF,TGTGCCACCAGCAGAGACGGGAGGGCCTATACGCAGTATTTT
once,TRBJ2-1,-,TRBV7-2,CASSLKGGNEQFF,TGTGCCAGCAGCTTAAAAGGAGGCAATGAGCAGTTCTTC